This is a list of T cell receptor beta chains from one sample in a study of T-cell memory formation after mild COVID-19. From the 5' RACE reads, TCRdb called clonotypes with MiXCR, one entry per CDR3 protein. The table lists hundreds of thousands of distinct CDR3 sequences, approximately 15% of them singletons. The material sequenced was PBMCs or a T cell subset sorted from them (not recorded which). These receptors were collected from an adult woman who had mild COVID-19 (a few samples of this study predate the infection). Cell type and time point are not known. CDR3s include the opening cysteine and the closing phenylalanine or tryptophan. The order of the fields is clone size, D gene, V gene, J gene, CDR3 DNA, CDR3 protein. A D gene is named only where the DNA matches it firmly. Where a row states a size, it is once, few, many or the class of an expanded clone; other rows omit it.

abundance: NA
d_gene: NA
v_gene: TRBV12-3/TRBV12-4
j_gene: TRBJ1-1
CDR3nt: TGTGCCAGCAGCCGAAGGACCCCTGAAGCTTTCTTT
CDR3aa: CASSRRTPEAFF

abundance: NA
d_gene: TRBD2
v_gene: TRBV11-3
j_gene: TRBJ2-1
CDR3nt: TGTGCCAGCAGCTTAGGCGGGGAGCGGGAGAGATACAATGAGCAGTTCTTC
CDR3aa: CASSLGGERERYNEQFF

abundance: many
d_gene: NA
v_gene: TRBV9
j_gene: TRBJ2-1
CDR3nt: TGTGCCAGCAGCGGAGGGGTCGGCAGCCATGAGCAGTTCTTC
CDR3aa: CASSGGVGSHEQFF

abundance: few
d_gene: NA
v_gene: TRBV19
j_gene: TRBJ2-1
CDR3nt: TGTGCCAGTAGTGCCGGGACGAGCCATGAGCAGTTCTTC
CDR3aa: CASSAGTSHEQFF

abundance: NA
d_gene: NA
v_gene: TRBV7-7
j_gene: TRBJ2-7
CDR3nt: TGTGCCAGCAGCCCCGGGGGACAGCTATACGAGCAGTACTTC
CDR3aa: CASSPGGQLYEQYF

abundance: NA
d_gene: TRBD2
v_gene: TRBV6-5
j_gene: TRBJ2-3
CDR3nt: TGTGCCAGCAGCTTAGCGGGGGGGCCTAGTACAGATACGCAGTATTTT
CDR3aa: CASSLAGGPSTDTQYF

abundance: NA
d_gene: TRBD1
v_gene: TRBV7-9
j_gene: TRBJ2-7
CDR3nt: TGTGCCAGCAGCTCATGGACAGGGTCCTACGAGCAGTACTTC
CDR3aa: CASSSWTGSYEQYF

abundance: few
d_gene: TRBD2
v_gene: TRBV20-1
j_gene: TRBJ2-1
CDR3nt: TGCAGTGCCGGCGCTCCCAGCGGGGGGTACAATGAGCAGTTCTTC
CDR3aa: CSAGAPSGGYNEQFF

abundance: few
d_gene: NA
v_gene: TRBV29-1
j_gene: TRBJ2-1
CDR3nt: TGCAGCGTTGGAAGAGGGGTTAAGAGTGAGCAGTTCTTC
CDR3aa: CSVGRGVKSEQFF

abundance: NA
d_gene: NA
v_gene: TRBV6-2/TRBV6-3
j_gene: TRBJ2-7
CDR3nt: TGTGCCAGCAGTCCGCCCCGGTCCCCTTACTACGAGCAGTACTTC
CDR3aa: CASSPPRSPYYEQYF

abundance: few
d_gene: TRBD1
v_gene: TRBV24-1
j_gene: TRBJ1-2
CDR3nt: TGTGCCACCAGTGCCGCAGGACAGGGACTCATTGGCTACACCTTC
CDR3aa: CATSAAGQGLIGYTF

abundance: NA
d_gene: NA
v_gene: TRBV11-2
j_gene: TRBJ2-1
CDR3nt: TGTGCCAGCAGCGCCCACAAATTCAGCTCCTACAATGAGCAGTTCTTC
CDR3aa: CASSAHKFSSYNEQFF

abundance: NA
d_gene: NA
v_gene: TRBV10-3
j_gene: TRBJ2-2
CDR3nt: TGTGCCATCAGTGAGTCGGGGTCGAACACCGGGGAGCTGTTTTTT
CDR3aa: CAISESGSNTGELFF

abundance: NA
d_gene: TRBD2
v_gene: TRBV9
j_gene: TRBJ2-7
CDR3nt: TGTGCCAGCAGCGTGGGGACTAGCGTCGAGCAGTACTTC
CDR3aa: CASSVGTSVEQYF

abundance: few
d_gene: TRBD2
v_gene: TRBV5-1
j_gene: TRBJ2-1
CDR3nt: TGCGCCAGCAGTAAACTGGGGGCTAGCGGGGACAATGAGCAGTTCTTC
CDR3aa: CASSKLGASGDNEQFF

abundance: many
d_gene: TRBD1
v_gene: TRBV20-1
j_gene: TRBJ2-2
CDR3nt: TGCAGTGCTAACAGGGGGGACACCGGGGAGCTGTTTTTT
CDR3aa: CSANRGDTGELFF

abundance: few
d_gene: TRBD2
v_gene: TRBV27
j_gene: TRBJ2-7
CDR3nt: TGTGCCAGCAGGATGCTAGTTGGACTAGACTTAGAGCAGTACTTC
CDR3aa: CASRMLVGLDLEQYF

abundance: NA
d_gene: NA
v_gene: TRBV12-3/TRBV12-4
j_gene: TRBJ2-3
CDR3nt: TGTGCCAGCAGTTTGTATCGGTGGGCGATTACAGATACGCAGTATTTT
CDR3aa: CASSLYRWAITDTQYF

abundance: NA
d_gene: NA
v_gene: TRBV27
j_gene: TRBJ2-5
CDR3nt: TGTGCCAGCAGTTCCGGACAGCCAAACCAAGAGACCCAGTACTTC
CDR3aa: CASSSGQPNQETQYF

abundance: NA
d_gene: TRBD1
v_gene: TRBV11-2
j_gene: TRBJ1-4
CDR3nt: TGTGCCAGCAGCCCGGGACAGGGCAGTAAACTGTTTTTT
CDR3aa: CASSPGQGSKLFF

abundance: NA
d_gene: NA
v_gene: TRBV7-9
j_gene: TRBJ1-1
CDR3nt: TGTGCCAGCAGACATGACACCCCGAACACTGAAGCTTTCTTT
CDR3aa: CASRHDTPNTEAFF

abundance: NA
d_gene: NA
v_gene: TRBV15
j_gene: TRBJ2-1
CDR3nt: TGTGCCACCAGCAGAGATCGAGGAGACTCTCTCTACAATGAGCAGTTCTTC
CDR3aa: CATSRDRGDSLYNEQFF

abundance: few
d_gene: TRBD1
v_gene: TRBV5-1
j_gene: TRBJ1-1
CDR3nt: TGCGCCAGCCGGGAAGACAGGGCTGAAGCTTTCTTT
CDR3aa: CASREDRAEAFF

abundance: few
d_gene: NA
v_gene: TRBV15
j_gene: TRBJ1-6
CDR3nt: TGTGCCACCAGCAGAGATGAGGGGCTTGGCTCACCCCTCCACTTT
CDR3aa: CATSRDEGLGSPLHF

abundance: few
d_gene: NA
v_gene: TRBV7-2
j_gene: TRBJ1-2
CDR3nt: TGTGCCAGCAGCTCAACCCAATCTAAACAGGGTCGGGGCTACACCTTC
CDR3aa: CASSSTQSKQGRGYTF

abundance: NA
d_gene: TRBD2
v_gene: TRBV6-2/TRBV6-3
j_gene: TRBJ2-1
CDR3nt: TGTGCCAGCAGTAAACCCGGGACTAGCGGACTCGAGCAGTTCTTC
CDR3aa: CASSKPGTSGLEQFF

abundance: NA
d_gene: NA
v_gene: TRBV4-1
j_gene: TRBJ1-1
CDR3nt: TGCGCCAGCAGCCAAGAACCAGGAAGGAGTGCTGAAGCTTTCTTT
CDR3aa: CASSQEPGRSAEAFF

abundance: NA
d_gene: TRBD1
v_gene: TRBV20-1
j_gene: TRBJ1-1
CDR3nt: TGCAGTGCTAAAGACAGGGGGCGGAACACTGAAGCTTTCTTT
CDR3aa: CSAKDRGRNTEAFF

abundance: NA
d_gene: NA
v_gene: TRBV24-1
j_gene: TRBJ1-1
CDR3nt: TGTGCCACCAATAAGGTCACCAGGGGAATGTTGGCTTTCTTT
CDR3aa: CATNKVTRGMLAFF

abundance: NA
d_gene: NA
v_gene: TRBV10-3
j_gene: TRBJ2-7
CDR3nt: TGTGCCGTACACTCCGTTTGGGGCTCCAAAGCGGCCTACGAGCAGTACTTC
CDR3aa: CAVHSVWGSKAAYEQYF

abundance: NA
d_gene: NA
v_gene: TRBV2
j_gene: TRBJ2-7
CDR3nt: TGTGCCAGCAGTGGGGCCTTCTACGAGCAGTACTTC
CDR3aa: CASSGAFYEQYF

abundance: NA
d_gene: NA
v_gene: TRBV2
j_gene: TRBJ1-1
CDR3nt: TGTGCCAGCAGCGTCACGGGACAAAGTCTGAACACTGAAGCTTTCTTT
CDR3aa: CASSVTGQSLNTEAFF

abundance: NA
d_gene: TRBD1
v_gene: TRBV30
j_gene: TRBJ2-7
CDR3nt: TGTGCCTGGAGTTTCGCCGGGACAGGGAGCTACGAGCAGTACTTC
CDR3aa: CAWSFAGTGSYEQYF